The table lists the clone carrying this T cell receptor (beta chain) with a count of one. This sample is drawn from a study of control samples from healthy donors and cancer patients. Germline-derived CDR1 and CDR2 are MDHEN and SYDVKM. This CDR3 has 16 residues. Trimming shortened V by 6 bases and J by 0 bases, and 12 bases separated the two germline ends. Repertoires were generated with immunoSEQ multiplex PCR, while TCRdb's copy carries only in-frame clones and drops some. The sample has 140,000 to 150,000 clones, approximately 93% seen once. The sequenced sample was blood. The TCR sequence derives from a man younger than 35 in good health. The rearrangement uses TRBV28 and TRBJ2-6; D is perhaps TRBD1 (5 bases). The CDR3 loop reads CASSPDSVSGANVLTF. CDR3 nucleotides: TGTGCCAGCAGCCCTGACAGCGTCTCTGGGGCCAACGTCCTGACTTTC.